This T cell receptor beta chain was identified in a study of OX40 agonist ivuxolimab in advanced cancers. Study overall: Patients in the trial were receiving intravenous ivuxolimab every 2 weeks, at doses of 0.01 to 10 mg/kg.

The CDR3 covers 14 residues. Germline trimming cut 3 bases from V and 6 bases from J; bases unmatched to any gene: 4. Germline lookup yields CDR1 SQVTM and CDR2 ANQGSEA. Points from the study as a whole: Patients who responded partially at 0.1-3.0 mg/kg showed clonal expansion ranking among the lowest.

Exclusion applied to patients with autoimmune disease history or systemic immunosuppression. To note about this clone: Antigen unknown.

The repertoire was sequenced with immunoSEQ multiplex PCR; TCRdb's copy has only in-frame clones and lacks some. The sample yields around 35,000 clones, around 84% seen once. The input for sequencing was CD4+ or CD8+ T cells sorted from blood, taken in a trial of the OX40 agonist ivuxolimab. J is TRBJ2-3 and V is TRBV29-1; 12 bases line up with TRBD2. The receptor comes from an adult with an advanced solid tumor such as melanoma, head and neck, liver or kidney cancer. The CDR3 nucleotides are TGCAGCGTTGACCGTACTAGCGGGAGGGATACGCAGTATTTT. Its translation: CSVDRTSGRDTQYF.